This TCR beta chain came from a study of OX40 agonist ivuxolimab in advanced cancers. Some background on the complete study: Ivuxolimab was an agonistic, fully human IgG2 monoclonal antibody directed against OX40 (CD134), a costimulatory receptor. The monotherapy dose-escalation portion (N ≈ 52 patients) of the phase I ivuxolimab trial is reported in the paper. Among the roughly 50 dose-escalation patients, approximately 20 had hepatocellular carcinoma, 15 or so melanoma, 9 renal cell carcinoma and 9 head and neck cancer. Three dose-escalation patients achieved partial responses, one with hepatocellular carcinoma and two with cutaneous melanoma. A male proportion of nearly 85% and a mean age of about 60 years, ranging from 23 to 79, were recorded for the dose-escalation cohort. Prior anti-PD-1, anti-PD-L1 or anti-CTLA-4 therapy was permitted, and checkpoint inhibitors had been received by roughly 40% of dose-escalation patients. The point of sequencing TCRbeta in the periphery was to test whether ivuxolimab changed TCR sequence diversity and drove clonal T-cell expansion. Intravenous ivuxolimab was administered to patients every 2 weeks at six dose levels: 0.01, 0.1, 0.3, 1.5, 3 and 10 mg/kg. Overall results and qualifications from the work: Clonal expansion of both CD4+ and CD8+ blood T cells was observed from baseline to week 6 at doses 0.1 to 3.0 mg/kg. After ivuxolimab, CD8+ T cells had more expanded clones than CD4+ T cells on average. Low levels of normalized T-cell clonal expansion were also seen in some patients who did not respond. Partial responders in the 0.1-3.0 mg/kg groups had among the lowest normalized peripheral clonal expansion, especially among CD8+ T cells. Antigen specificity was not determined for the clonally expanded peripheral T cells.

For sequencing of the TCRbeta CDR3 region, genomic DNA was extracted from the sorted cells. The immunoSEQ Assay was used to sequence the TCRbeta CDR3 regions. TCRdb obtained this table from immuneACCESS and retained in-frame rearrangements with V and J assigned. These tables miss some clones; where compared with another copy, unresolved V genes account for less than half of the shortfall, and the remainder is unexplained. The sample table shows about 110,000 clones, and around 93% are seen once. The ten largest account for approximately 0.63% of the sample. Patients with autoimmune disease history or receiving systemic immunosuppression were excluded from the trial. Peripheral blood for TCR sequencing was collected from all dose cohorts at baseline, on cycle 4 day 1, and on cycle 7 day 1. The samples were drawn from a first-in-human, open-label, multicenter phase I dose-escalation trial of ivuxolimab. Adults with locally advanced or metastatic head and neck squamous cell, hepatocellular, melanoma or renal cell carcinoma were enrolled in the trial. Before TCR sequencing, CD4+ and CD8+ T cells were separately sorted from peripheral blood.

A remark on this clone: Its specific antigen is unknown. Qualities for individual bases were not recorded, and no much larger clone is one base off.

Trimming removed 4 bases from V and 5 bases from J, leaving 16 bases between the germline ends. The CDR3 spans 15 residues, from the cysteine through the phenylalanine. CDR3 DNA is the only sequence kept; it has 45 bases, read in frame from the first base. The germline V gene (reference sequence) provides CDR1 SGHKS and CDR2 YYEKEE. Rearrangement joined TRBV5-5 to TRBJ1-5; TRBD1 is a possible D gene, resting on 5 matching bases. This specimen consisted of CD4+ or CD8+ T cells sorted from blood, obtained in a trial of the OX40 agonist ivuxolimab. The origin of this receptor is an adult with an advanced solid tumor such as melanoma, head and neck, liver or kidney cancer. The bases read TGTGCCAGCAGCCGAGGCGGGACCACAGATCAGCCCCAGCATTTT. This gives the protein CASSRGGTTDQPQHF.